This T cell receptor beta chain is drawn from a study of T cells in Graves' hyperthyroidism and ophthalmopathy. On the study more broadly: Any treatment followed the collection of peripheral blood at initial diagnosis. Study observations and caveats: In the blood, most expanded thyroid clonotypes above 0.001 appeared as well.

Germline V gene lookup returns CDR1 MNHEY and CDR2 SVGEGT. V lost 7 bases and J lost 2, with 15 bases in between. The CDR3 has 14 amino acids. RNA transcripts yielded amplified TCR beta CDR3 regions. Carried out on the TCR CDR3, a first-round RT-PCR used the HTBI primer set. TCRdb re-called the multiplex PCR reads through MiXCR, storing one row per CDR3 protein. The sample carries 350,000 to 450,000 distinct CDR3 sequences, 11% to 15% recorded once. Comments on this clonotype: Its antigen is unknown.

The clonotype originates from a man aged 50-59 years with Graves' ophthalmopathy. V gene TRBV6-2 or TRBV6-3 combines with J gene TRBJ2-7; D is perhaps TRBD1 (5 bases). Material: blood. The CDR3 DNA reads TGTGCCAGCACTCGTGGGGCGTTGGCCTACGAGCAGTACTTC. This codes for CASTRGALAYEQYF.